What follows is one TCR beta chain and its context. Its antigen is unidentified. This sample is drawn from a study of T cell repertoires in cytomegalovirus infection. In the study overall: Through public TCR beta signatures, both CMV infection and matching HLA type were indicated. Findings and caveats of the study: Clonotypes of TCR beta that were HLA-C-restricted and CMV-specific dominated the ex vivo response.

TCRdb itself ran the reads through MiXCR, one entry per CDR3 protein. Of over 150,000 distinct CDR3 sequences listed, about 15% are singletons. CDR1 MNHEY and CDR2 SVGAGI come from the germline V gene. CDR3 length equals 15 residues. Trimming took off 6 bases at V and 4 bases at J, with 18 bases between the two ends. This TCR derives from a human donor in good health (CMV status not recorded). Some clones in this sample may be carry-over from other donors' samples. The sequenced material came from CD8+ T cells from PBMCs. J is TRBJ1-1 and V is TRBV6-5; D uncertain. The CDR3 sequence is CASSPIFRAGTEAFF. The CDR3 DNA reads TGTGCCAGCAGCCCGATATTTAGGGCAGGCACTGAAGCTTTCTTT.